Sequencing of this T cell receptor (beta chain) was carried out in a study of graft-versus-host responses after intestinal transplantation. General study results and limits: Early post-transplant declines in HvG were associated with peak levels of circulating GvH clones.

Sequencing used immunoSEQ multiplex PCR; TCRdb keeps in-frame clones, though not all of them. Counted here are around 120,000 clones, 85% to 95% occurring once; the ten biggest clones make up 0.095% to 0.15%. This CDR3 has 15 residues. Germline V lookup: CDR1 GTSNPN, CDR2 SVGIG (reference sequence). V shed 2 bases, J shed 4 bases, and the junction held 7 bases outside the gene matches. On this clone: Its antigen is still unknown.

The sequence was collected from a human donor who received an intestinal transplant. This sample comprised unstimulated CD4+ T cells sorted from spleen or lymph node cells, obtained before intestinal transplant. The chain recombines TRBV30 with TRBJ2-7; TRBD2 aligns across 11 bases. The CDR3 spells CAWSPGLAGGYEQYF. The CDR3 DNA sequence: TGTGCCTGGAGTCCCGGCCTAGCGGGAGGTTACGAGCAGTACTTC. The whole variable domain, remainder taken from reference TRBV30 and TRBJ2-7, is SQTIHQWPATLVQPVGSPLSLECTVEGTSNPNLYWYRQAAGRGLQLLFYSVGIGQISSEVPQNLSASRPQDRQFILSSKKLLLSDSGFYLCAWSPGLAGGYEQYFGPGTRLTVT.